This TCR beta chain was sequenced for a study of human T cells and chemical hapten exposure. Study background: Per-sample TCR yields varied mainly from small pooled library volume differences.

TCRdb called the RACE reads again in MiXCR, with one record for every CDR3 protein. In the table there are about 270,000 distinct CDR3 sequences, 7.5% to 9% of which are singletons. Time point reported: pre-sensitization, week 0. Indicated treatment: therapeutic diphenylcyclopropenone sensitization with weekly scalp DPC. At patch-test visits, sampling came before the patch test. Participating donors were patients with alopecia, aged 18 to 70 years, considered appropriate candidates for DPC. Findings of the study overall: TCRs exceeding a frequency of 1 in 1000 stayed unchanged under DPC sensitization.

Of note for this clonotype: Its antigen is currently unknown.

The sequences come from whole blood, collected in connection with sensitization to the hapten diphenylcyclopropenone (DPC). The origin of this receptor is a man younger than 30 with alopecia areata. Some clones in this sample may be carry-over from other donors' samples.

CDR3 nucleotides: TGTGCCAGCAGTTGGGGGACAGGGACCTACGAGCAGTACTTC. Translation: CASSWGTGTYEQYF. This chain joins TRBV12-3 or TRBV12-4 and TRBJ2-7, with 9 bases that match TRBD1. The CDR3 is 14 amino acids. Losses at the gene ends were 4 bases for V and 2 bases for J; bases not matched to a gene: 3.